The rows below give T cell receptor beta chains drawn from one sample of a study of T cell responses to AZD1222 COVID-19 vaccine. Sequencing was performed with immunoSEQ multiplex PCR; in TCRdb, only in-frame clones are kept and a portion is missing. Of 150,000 or so clones in the sample, approximately 90% are singletons; the top ten hold 1% to 1.5%. Sequencing used peripheral blood, obtained 28 days after the second AZD1222 dose. Source of these receptors: an adult who received the AZD1222 COVID-19 vaccine. The CDR3 runs from the conserved cysteine through the conserved F or W. A D gene is named only where the DNA matches it firmly. Some rows have no size entry. The others give once, few or many, or a class for an expanded clone.

CDR3 DNA | CDR3 protein | D gene | clone size | J gene | V gene
TGTGCTAGTGGTTTGAGCACAGGGGTGGCTTTCTTT | CASGLSTGVAFF | TRBD1 | few | TRBJ1-1 | TRBV12-5
TGTGCCAGAAGCTTGGCCGCTCGGGGTGGCTACACCTTC | CARSLAARGGYTF | NA | NA | TRBJ1-2 | TRBV5-3
TGTGCCAGCAGTTTAACCAGGAATCAGCCCCAGCATTTT | CASSLTRNQPQHF | NA | NA | TRBJ1-5 | TRBV27
TGTGCCAGCAGCTCCCGGGACAGGGGTATTAATGAAAAACTGTTTTTT | CASSSRDRGINEKLFF | TRBD1 | once | TRBJ1-4 | TRBV11-2
TGTGCCAGCAGTTACGGGTCTGGACCCACTGAAGCTTTCTTT | CASSYGSGPTEAFF | NA | NA | TRBJ1-1 | TRBV6-5
TGTGCCAGCAGTGGAGGGGTCCGGGAGACCCAGTACTTC | CASSGGVRETQYF | NA | NA | TRBJ2-5 | TRBV2
TGTGCCAGTAGTGTTAATTGGGCAGGGGCCATACTAAAATCTTATCAGCCCCAGCATTTT | CASSVNWAGAILKSYQPQHF | NA | NA | TRBJ1-5 | TRBV19
TGTGCCAGCAGTCTACCGGGACAGGGGGCGTTCAGCTCTGGAAACACCATATATTTT | CASSLPGQGAFSSGNTIYF | TRBD1 | NA | TRBJ1-3 | TRBV28
TGTGCCAGCAGCGTTGACGGGGGTTGGCAAGAGACCCAGTACTTC | CASSVDGGWQETQYF | NA | NA | TRBJ2-5 | TRBV9
TGCGCCAGCAGCTCTGACAGTTCAAATGAAAAACTGTTTTTT | CASSSDSSNEKLFF | NA | NA | TRBJ1-4 | TRBV5-1
TGTGCCACCAGCAGAGATCGATGGGAAGGACCAGCTTTCTTT | CATSRDRWEGPAFF | NA | once | TRBJ1-1 | TRBV15